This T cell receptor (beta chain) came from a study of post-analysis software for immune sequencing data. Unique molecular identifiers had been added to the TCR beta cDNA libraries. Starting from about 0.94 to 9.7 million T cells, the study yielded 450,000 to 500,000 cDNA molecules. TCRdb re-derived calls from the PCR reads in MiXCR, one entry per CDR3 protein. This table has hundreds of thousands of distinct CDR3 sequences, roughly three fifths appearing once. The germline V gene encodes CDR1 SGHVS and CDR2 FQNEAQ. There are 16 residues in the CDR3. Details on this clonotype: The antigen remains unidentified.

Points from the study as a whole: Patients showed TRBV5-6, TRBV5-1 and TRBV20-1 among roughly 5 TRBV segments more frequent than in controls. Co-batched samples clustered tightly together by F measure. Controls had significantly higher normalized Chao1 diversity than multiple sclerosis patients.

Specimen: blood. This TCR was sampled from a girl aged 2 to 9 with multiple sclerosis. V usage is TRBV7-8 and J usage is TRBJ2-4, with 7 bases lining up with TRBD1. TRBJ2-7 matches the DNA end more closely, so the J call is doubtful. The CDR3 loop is CASSLVGTVSLYEQYF. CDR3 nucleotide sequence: TGTGCCAGCAGCTTAGTCGGGACAGTTTCCCTTTACGAGCAGTACTTC.